Sequencing of this T cell receptor (beta chain) was carried out in a study of PD-1 blockade in classical Hodgkin lymphoma (TCRdb year 2020). Regarding the research as a whole: Nivolumab dosing was 3 mg/kg intravenously every 2 weeks, continuing until either disease progression or unacceptable toxicity. A peripheral blood immune signature of response to PD-1 blockade in classical Hodgkin lymphoma was defined using TCR beta sequencing and CyTOF. Paper-wide results and their limitations: The study was limited to a single clinical trial cohort, and causes of repertoire differences, possibly disease activity or prior therapy, remained undefined. Baseline TCR diversity was reported to be lower in newly diagnosed patients than in healthy donors and to be lower still in relapsed/refractory patients. Baseline diversity similar to that of newly diagnosed patients was observed in trial patients achieving complete response, whereas significantly lower diversity was observed in partial responders and progressors. Diversity was lower in patients who began nivolumab less than 1 year after ASCT, so these patients were left out of later analyses to avoid confounding by immune reconstitution. By C4D1, a significant rise was seen in CD4+ TCR diversity but not in CD8+ TCR diversity (p=0.0027 vs p=0.16), and the rise was most apparent among complete responders (p=0.02).

The Qiagen DNeasy kit was used to extract genomic DNA both from unsorted PBMCs and from the negatively selected CD4+ and CD8+ fractions. TCR beta CDR3 regions were amplified by immunoSEQ multiplex PCR using primers annealing to V and J segments. A synthetic immune receptor repertoire was used to minimize amplification bias, and remaining bias was computationally removed after sequencing. As for the authors' bioinformatics: Custom Python scripts were used to quantify repertoire diversity as the Shannon entropy index. Unsorted, CD4+ and CD8+ repertoires were analyzed separately, except for combined analyses in which CD4+ and CD8+ sequences were merged in silico. Clonal expansion was defined as at least a 2-fold frequency increase after treatment relative to C1D1, with a pseudocount of 0.5 for undetected baseline clones. Singleton clones were defined as clones with 0 or 1 copy at C1D1, and non-singleton clones were defined as clones with 2 or more copies. Clones expanded in unsorted samples were labelled as CD4+, CD8+ or unknown by matching protein sequences in sorted samples from the same patient. Wilcoxon tests on paired samples were used to test diversity changes from C1D1 to C4D1. TCRdb retrieved this table from immuneACCESS and kept in-frame rearrangements only. Not all clones are present; in checked studies, unresolved V genes account for under half, and no reason is known for the remainder. From that table come the V and J calls and clone size; the DNA was used to work out D and trimming. This sample gives over 60,000 clones in total; about two thirds of them show up just once. The ten largest clones capture roughly 9.1% of the sample.

Looking up the germline V gene yields CDR1 MDHEN and CDR2 SYDVKM. From its cysteine to its phenylalanine, the CDR3 spans 15 amino acids. Only the CDR3 portion is preserved as DNA: 45 bases, with reading frame beginning at the first base. V gives up 8 bases and J gives up 1 base, and the segment between their germline ends measures 18 bases. Taken with the paper, the label for time point translates to: cycle 2 day 1 (C2D1) of nivolumab. Every trial patient had relapsed following autologous stem cell transplantation, and prior brentuximab vedotin exposure was what differed among cohorts A, B and C. The trial cohort comprised some 60 patients with relapsed/refractory classical Hodgkin lymphoma whose best overall responses were complete response, partial response or progressive disease. In the multi-cohort phase II CheckMate 205 trial, trial patients received single-agent nivolumab. An independent review committee assessed best overall response by applying the 2007 International Working Group response criteria. Trial PBMCs were collected immediately before nivolumab initiation (C1D1) and during therapy at cycle 2 day 1 and cycle 4 day 1. Peripheral blood was collected in 8 mL Vacutainer Cell Preparation Tubes, from which PBMCs were isolated by centrifugation and then cryopreserved.

Regarding this clone: This receptor's antigen is unknown. One base away there is no much larger clone; base qualities are not given.

This material consisted of peripheral blood mononuclear cells (PBMCs), taken before the second cycle of nivolumab. The V and J segments used are TRBV28 and TRBJ2-7; TRBD2 is possibly the D segment (6 matching bases). The clonotype was recovered from a human donor with classical Hodgkin lymphoma. The CDR3 reads CASELAGSSSYEQYF. The DNA sequence reads TGTGCCAGCGAATTGGCGGGATCCTCGTCCTACGAGCAGTACTTC.